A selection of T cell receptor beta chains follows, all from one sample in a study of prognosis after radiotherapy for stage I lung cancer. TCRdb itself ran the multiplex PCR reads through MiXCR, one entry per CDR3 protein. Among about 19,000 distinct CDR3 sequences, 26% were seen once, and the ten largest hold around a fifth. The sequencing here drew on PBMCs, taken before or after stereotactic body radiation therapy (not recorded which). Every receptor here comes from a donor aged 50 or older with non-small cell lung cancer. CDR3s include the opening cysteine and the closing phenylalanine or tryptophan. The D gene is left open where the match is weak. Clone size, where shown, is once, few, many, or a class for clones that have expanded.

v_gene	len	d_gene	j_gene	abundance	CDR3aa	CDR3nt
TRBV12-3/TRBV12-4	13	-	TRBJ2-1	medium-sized	CASSFSGGDEQFF	TGTGCCAGCAGTTTTTCGGGTGGAGATGAGCAGTTCTTC
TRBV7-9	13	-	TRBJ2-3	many	CASSFSRPDTQYF	TGTGCCAGCAGCTTCAGTAGGCCAGATACGCAGTATTTT
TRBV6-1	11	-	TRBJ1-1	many	CASGRDTEAFF	TGTGCCAGCGGGCGGGACACTGAAGCTTTCTTT
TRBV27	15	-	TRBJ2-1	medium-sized	CASSFSEGAYNEQFF	TGTGCCAGCAGTTTTAGCGAGGGGGCCTACAATGAGCAGTTCTTC
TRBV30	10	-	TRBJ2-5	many	CAYGGETQYF	TGTGCCTATGGAGGAGAGACCCAGTACTTC
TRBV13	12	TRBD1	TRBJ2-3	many	CASSPGGRAQYF	TGTGCCAGCAGCCCAGGGGGCCGGGCTCAGTATTTT
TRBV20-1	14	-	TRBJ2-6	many	CSASGYSGANVLTF	TGCAGTGCCAGTGGATACTCTGGGGCCAACGTCCTGACTTTC
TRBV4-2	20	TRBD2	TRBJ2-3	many	CASSQESIGLAGGETDTQYF	TGTGCCAGCAGCCAAGAATCCATAGGACTAGCGGGAGGGGAAACAGATACGCAGTATTTT
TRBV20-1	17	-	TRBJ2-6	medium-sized	CSAGTYIRPSGANVLTF	TGCAGTGCTGGAACCTATATTCGGCCTTCTGGGGCCAACGTCCTGACTTTC
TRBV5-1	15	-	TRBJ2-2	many	CASSLEKSNTGELFF	TGCGCCAGCAGCTTAGAAAAATCGAACACCGGGGAGCTGTTTTTT
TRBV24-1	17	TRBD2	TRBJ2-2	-	CATSDLNGRDGDRGAVF	TGTGCCACCAGTGATTTGAACGGGAGGGACGGGGACCGGGGAGCTGTTTTT
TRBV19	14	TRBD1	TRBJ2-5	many	CASRRQGAGETQYF	TGTGCCAGTAGGAGACAGGGGGCGGGTGAGACCCAGTACTTC
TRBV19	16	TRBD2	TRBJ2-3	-	CASSDPRTRTTDTQYF	TGTGCCAGTAGTGATCCTAGGACTAGGACGACAGATACGCAGTATTTT
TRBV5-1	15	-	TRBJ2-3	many	CASSLGGGSRDTQYF	TGCGCCAGCAGCCTCGGGGGCGGTTCGCGTGATACGCAGTATTTT
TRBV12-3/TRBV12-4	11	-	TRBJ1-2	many	CASSSAYGYTF	TGTGCCAGCAGTTCCGCCTATGGCTACACCTTC
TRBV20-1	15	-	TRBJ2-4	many	CSASGQGIPKNIQYF	TGCAGTGCTAGTGGTCAGGGAATCCCCAAAAACATTCAGTACTTC
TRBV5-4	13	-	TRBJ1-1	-	CASSIWVNTEAFF	TGTGCCAGCAGCATTTGGGTGAACACTGAAGCTTTCTTT
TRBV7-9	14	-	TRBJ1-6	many	CASRPGQYNSPLHF	TGTGCCAGCAGGCCAGGACAGTATAATTCACCCCTCCACTTT
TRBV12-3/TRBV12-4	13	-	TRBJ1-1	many	CASNWGANTEAFF	TGTGCCAGCAACTGGGGCGCGAACACTGAAGCTTTCTTT
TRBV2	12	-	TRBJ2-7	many	CASSETQYEQYF	TGTGCCAGCAGTGAAACCCAGTACGAGCAGTACTTC
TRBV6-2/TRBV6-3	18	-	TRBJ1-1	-	CASSEKGMAVFNNTEAFF	TGTGCCAGCAGTGAAAAGGGGATGGCAGTATTCAATAACACTGAAGCTTTCTTT
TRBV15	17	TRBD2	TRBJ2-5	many	CATSRDVLAGGSETQYF	TGTGCCACCAGCAGAGATGTACTAGCGGGAGGATCGGAGACCCAGTACTTC
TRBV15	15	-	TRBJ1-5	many	CATSRDNRDWQPQHF	TGTGCCACCAGCAGAGATAATAGGGATTGGCAGCCCCAGCATTTT
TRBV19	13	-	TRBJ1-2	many	CASSISGSSGYTF	TGTGCCAGTAGTATCTCGGGAAGCTCTGGCTACACCTTC
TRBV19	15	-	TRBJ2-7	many	CASSLTVTATYEQYF	TGTGCCAGTAGTCTTACCGTTACGGCAACCTACGAGCAGTACTTC
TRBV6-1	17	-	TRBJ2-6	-	CASSRWGESFGANVMTF	TGTGCCAGCAGTAGATGGGGAGAGAGCTTTGGGGCCAACGTCATGACTTTC
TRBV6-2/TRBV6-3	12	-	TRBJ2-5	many	CASGGLGGSQYF	TGTGCCAGCGGCGGACTTGGCGGGTCCCAGTACTTC
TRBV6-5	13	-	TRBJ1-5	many	CASSYSSDQPQHF	TGTGCCAGCAGTTACTCGAGTGATCAGCCCCAGCATTTT
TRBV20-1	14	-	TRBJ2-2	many	CSADRVTGTGELFF	TGCAGTGCAGATCGGGTGACGGGGACCGGGGAGCTGTTTTTT
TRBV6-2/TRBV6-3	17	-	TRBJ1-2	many	CASSYMVWTEPSYGYTF	TGTGCCAGCAGTTACATGGTTTGGACAGAACCTTCTTATGGCTACACCTTC
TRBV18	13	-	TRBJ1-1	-	CASSPDMNTVAFF	TGTGCCAGCTCCCCTGACATGAACACTGTAGCTTTCTTT
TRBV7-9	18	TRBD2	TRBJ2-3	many	CASSFDTGTRAQRDTQYF	TGTGCCAGCAGCTTTGACACCGGGACTAGGGCACAAAGAGATACGCAGTATTTT
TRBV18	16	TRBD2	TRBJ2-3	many	CASSVTSGTSTDTQYF	TGTGCCAGCTCCGTGACTAGCGGAACTAGCACAGATACGCAGTATTTT
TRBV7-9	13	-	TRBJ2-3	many	CASSSQLSDTQYF	TGTGCCAGCAGCTCCCAATTATCGGATACGCAGTATTTT
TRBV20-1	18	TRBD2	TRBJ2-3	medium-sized	CSARVDSSGRITTDTQYF	TGCAGTGCTAGAGTGGATTCTAGCGGGAGAATCACCACAGATACGCAGTATTTT
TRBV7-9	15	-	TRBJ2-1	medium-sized	CASSRDSTRRHEQFF	TGTGCCAGCAGTCGCGACTCGACCCGACGGCATGAGCAGTTCTTC
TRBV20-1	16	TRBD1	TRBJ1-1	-	CSARAGGTAYNTEALF	TGCAGTGCTAGGGCCGGCGGGACAGCGTACAACACTGAAGCTTTATTT
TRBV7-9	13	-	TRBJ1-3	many	CASSPHGGNTIYF	TGTGCCAGCAGCCCTCATGGGGGAAACACCATATATTTT
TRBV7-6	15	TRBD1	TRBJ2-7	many	CASSFRDRGQNEQYF	TGTGCCAGCAGCTTCCGGGACAGGGGGCAAAACGAGCAGTACTTC
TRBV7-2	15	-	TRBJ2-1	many	CASSQGRDSYNEQFF	TGTGCCAGCAGCCAGGGACGTGACTCCTACAATGAGCAGTTCTTC
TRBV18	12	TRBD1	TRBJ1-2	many	CASSPDRGGYTF	TGTGCCAGCTCACCCGACAGGGGTGGCTACACCTTC
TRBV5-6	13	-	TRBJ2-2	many	CASSRDFTGELFF	TGTGCCAGCAGCCGGGACTTCACCGGGGAGCTGTTTTTT